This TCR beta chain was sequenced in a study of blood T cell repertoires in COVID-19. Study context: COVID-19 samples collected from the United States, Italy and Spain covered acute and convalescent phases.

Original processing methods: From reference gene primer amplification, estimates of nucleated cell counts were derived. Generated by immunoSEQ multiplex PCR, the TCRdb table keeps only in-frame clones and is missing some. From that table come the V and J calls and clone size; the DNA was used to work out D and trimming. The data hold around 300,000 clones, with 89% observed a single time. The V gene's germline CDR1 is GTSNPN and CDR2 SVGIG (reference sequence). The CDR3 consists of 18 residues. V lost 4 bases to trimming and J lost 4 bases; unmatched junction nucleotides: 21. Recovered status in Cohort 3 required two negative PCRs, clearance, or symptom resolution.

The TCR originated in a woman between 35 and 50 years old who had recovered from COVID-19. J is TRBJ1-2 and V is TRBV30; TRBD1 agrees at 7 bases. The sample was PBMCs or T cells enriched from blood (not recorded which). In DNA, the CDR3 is TGTGCCTGGATGGAGGGGGCCCGGGGCTCCCTAGGGATCTATGGCTACACCTTC. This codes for CAWMEGARGSLGIYGYTF.